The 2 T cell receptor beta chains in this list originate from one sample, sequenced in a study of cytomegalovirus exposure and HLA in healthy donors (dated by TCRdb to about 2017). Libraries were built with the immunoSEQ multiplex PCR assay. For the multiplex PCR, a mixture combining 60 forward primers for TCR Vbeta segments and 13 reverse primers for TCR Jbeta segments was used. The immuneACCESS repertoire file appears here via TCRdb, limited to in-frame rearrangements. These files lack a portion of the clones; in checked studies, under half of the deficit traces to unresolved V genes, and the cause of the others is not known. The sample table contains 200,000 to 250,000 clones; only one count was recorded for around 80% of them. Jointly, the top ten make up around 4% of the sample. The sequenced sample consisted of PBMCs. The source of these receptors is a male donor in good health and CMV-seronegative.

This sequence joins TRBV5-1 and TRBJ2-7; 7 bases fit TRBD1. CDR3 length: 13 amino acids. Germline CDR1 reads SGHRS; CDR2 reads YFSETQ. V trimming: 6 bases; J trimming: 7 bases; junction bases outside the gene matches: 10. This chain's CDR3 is CASMRGPAGEQYF. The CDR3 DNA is TGCGCCAGCATGAGGGGGCCGGCCGGGGAGCAGTACTTC.

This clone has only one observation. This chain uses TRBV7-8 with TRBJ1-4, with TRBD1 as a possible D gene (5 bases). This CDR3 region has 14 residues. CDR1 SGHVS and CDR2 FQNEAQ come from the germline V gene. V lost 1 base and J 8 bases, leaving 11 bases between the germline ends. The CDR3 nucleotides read TGTGCCAGCAGCTTAGGGATTAGGGGCGAAAAACTGTTTTTT. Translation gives CASSLGIRGEKLFF.